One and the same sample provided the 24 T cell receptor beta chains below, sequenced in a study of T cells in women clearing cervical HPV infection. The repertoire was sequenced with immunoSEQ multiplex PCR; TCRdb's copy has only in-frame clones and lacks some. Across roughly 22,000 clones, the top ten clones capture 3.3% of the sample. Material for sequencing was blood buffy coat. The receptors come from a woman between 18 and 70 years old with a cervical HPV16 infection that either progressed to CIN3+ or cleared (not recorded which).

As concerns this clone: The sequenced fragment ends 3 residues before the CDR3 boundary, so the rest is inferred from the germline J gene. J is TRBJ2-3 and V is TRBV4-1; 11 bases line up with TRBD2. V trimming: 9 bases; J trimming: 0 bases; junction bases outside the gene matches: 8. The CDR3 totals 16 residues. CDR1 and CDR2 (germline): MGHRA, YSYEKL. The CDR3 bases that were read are TGCGCCAGTGCCCCGGGACTAGCGGTTAGCACAGATACG. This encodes CASAPGLAVSTDT. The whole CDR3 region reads CASAPGLAVSTDTQYF.

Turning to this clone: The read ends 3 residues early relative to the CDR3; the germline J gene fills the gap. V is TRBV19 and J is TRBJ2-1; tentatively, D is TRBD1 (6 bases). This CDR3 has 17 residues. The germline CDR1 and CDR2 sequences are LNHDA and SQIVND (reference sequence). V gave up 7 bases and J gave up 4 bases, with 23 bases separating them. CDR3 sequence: CASTLKGVGTQYNEQFF. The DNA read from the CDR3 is TGTGCCAGTACCCTGAAGGGGGTGGGCACACAATACAATGAG.

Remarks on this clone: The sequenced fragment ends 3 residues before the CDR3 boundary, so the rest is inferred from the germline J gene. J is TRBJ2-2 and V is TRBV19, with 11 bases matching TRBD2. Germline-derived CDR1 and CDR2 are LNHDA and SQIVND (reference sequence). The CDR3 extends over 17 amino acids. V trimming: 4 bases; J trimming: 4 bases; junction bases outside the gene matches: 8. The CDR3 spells CASSRTLGTSGTGELFF. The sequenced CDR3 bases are TGTGCCAGTAGTAGAACCTTGGGGACTAGCGGCACCGGGGAG.

The CDR3 region is CAWGGVTDTQYF. CDR3 DNA, as far as it was read: TGTGCCTGGGGAGGGGTCACAGATACG. This chain connects TRBV30 to TRBJ2-3, with D possibly TRBD2 on 6 matching bases. The read ends 3 residues before the CDR3 terminus; that terminus is restored from the germline J gene. V gave up 5 bases and J gave up 2 bases, with 8 bases separating them. Per the germline V gene, CDR1 is GTSNPN and CDR2 is SVGIG (reference sequence). This CDR3 has 12 residues. The full variable domain, its missing parts supplied by reference TRBV30 and TRBJ2-3, is SQTIHQWPATLVQPVGSPLSLECTVEGTSNPNLYWYRQAAGRGLQLLFYSVGIGQISSEVPQNLSASRPQDRQFILSSKKLLLSDSGFYLCAWGGVTDTQYFGPGTRLTVL.

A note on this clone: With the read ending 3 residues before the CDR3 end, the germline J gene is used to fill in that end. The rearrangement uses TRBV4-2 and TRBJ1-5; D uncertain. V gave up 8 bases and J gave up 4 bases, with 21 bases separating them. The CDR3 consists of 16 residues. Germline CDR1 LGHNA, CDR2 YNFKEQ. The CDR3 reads CASSSAFRVSNQPQHF. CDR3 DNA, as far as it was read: TGTGCCAGCTCCTCCGCTTTCCGGGTCTCAAATCAGCCC.

The CDR3 is CSARGRGRGQFPGELFF. The sequenced part of the CDR3 DNA is TGCAGTGCTAGGGGGAGGGGCAGGGGGCAGTTTCCCGGGGAG. This sequence joins TRBV20-1 and TRBJ2-2; tentative D call: TRBD1 (8 bases). The read is 3 residues too short to cover the CDR3 end, so that end is filled in from the germline J gene. The CDR3 runs to 17 residues. Germline assignment: CDR1 DFQATT and CDR2 SNEGSKA (reference sequence). V was trimmed by 3 bases and J by 6 bases, leaving 23 bases between them.

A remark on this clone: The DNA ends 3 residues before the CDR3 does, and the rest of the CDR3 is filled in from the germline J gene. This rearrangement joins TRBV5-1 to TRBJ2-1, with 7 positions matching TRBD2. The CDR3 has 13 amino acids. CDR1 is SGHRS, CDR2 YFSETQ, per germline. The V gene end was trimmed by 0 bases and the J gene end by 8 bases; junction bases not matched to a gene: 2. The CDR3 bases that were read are TGCGCCAGCAGCTTGGATCGGGGGGATGAG. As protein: CASSLDRGDE. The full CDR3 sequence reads CASSLDRGDEQFF.

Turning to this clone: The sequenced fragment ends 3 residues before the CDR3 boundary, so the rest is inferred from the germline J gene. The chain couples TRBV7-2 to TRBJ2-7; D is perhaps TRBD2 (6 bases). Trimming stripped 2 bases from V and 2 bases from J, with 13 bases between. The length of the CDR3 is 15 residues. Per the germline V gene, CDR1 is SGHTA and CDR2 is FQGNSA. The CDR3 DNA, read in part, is TGTGCCAGCAGCTTAAGCAGCGGGCGGGCCTACGAG. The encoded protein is CASSLSSGRAYE. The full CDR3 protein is CASSLSSGRAYEQYF.

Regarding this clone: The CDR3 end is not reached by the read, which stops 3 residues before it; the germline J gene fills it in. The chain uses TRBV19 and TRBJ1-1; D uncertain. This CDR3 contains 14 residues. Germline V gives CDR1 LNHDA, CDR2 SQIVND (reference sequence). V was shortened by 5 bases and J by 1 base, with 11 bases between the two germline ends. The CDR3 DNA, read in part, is TGTGCCAGTAGTCGGGGAACAGCGAACACTGAA. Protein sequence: CASSRGTANTE. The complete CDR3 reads CASSRGTANTEAFF.

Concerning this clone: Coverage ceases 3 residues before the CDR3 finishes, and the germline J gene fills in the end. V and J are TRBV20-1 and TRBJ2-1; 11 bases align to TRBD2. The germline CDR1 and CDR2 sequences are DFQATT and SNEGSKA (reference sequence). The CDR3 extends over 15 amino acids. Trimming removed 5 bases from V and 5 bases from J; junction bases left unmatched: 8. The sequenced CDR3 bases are TGCAGTGCTTATTCTAGCGGGAGGAGGGACAATGAG. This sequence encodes CSAYSSGRRDNE. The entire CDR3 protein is CSAYSSGRRDNEQFF.

The CDR3 DNA, read in part, is TGTGCCAGAAGCTTCCGACAGGGGGAC. Translating it yields CARSFRQGD. The complete CDR3 reads CARSFRQGDYTF. The chain links TRBV5-3 to TRBJ1-2, with 9 bases matching TRBD1. The sequence runs out 3 residues before the end of the CDR3; the remainder is reconstructed from the germline J gene. TRBV5-3 is treated as an ORF (open reading frame) with a function not yet certain. The CDR3 loop spans 12 amino acids.

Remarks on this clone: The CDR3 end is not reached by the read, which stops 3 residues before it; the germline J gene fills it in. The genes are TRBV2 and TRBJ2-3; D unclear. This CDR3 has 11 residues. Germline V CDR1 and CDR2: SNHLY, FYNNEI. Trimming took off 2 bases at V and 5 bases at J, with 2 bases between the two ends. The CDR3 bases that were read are TGTGCCAGCAGTGAACAAGATACG. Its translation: CASSEQDT. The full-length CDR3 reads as CASSEQDTQYF.

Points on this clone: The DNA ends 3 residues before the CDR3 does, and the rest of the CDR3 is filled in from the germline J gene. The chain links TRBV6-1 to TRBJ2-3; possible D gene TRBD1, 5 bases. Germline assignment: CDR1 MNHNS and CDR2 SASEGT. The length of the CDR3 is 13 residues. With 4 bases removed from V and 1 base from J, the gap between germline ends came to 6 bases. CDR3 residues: CASSGGRTDTQYF. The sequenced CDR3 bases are TGTGCCAGCAGTGGGGGCCGCACAGATACG.

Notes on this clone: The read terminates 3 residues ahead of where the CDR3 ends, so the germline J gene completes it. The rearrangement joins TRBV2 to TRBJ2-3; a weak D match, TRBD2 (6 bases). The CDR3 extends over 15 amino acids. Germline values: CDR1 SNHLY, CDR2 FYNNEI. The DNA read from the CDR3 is TGTGCCAGCAGCCAAGGTGCGGGAAGCCTTGCGCCG. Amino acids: CASSQGAGSLAP. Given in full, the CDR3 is CASSQGAGSLAPQYF.

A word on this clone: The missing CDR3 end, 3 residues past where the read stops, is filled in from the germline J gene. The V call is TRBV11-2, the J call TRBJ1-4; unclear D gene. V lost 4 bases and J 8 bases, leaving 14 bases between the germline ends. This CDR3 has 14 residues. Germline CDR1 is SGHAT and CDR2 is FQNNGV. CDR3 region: CASSSQAAGEKLFF. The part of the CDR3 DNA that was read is TGTGCCAGCAGCTCCCAGGCCGCGGGGGAAAAA.

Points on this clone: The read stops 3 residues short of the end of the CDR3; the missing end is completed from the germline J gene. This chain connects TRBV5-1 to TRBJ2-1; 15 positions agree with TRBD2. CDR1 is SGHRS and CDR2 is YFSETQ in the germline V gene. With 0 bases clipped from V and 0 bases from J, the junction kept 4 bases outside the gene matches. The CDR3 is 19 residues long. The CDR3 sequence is CASSLAGTSGRLSYNEQFF. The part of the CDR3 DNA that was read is TGCGCCAGCAGCTTGGCCGGGACTAGCGGGAGGCTCTCCTACAATGAG.

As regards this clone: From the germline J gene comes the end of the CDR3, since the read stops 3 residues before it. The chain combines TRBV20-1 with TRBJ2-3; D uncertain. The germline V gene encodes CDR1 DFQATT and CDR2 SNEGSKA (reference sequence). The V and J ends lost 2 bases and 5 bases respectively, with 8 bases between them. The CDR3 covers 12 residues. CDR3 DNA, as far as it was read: TGCAGTGCTAGAAGGCCTGAAGATACG. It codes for CSARRPEDT. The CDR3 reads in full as CSARRPEDTQYF.

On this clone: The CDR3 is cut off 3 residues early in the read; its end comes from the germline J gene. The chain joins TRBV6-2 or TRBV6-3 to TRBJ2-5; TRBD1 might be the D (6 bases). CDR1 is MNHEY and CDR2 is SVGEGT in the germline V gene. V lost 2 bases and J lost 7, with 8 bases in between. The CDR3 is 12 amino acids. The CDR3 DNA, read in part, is TGTGCCAGCAGTTACCGCAGGGGGACC. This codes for CASSYRRGT. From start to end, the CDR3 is CASSYRRGTQYF.

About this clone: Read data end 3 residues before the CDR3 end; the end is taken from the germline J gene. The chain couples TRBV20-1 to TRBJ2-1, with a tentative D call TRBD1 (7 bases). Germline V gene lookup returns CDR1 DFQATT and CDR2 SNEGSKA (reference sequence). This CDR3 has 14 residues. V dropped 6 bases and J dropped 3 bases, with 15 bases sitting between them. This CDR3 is CSAPRGRDYNEQFF. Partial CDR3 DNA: TGCAGTGCCCCAAGGGGGCGGGACTACAATGAG.

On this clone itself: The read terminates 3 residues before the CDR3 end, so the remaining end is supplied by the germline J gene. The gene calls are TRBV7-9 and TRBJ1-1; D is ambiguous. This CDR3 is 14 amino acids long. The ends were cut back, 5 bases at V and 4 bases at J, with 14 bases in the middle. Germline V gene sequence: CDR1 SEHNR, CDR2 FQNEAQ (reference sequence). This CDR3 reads CASSDNPEVTEAFF. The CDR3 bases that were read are TGTGCCAGCAGCGATAATCCCGAGGTCACTGAA.

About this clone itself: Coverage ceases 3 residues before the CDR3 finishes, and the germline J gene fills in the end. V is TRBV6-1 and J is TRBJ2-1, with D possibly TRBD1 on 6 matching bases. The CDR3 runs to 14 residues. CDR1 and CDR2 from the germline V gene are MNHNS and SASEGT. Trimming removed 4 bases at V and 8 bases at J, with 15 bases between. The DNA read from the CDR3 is TGTGCCAGCAGTGGTCAGCTAGGGGGATATGAG. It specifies CASSGQLGGYE. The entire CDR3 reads CASSGQLGGYEQFF.

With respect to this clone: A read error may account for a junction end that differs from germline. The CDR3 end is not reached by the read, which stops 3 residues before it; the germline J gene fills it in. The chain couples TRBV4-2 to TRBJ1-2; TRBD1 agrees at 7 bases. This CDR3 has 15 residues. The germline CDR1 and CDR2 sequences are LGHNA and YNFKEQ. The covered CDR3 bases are TGCGCCAGCACCCCCTTCCGACAGGGACCCTATGGC. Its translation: CASTPFRQGPYG. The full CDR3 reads CASTPFRQGPYGYTF.

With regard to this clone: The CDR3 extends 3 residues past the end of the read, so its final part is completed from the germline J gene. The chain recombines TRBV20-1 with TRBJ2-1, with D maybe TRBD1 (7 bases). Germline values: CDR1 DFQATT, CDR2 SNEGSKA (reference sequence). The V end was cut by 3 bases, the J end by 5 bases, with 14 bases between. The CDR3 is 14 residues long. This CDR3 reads CSARPGGLDNEQFF. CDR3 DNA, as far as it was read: TGCAGTGCTAGGCCAGGGGGACTGGACAATGAG.

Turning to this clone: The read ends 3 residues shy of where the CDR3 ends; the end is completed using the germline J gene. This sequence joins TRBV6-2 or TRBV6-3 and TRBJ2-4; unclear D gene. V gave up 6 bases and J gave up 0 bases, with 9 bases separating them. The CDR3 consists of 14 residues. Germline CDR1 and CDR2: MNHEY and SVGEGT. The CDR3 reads CASRQRLAKNIQYF. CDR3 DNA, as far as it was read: TGTGCCAGCAGGCAAAGGCTAGCCAAAAACATT.